This T cell receptor beta chain was captured in a study of PD-1 blockade in classical Hodgkin lymphoma. Study-wide background: Nivolumab dosing for patients was 3 mg/kg, administered intravenously every 2 weeks.

The germline V gene has CDR1 SEHNR and CDR2 FQNEAQ (reference sequence). Trimming took off 5 bases at V and 5 bases at J, with 10 bases between the two ends. The CDR3 is made up of 12 amino acids. The time point denotes: cycle 4 day 1 (C4D1), after less than seven weeks of nivolumab. Following autologous stem cell transplantation, relapse occurred in every patient, and exposure to brentuximab vedotin varied. Repertoires were generated with immunoSEQ multiplex PCR, while TCRdb's copy carries only in-frame clones and drops some. The sample shows tens of thousands of clones, about 89% of them seen only once. Points from the study as a whole: Still unresolved is the cause of the repertoire differences, which may be disease activity or prior therapy. Baseline diversity was lower in partial responders and progressors than complete responders.

As for this clone: Its specificity is not known.

The source is a human donor with classical Hodgkin lymphoma. The rearrangement uses TRBV7-9 and TRBJ2-7; the D is unclear. This material consisted of peripheral blood mononuclear cells (PBMCs), taken before the fourth cycle of nivolumab. CDR3 residues: CASSHGRNEQYF. Written as DNA, the CDR3 is TGTGCCAGCAGCCATGGACGTAACGAGCAGTACTTC.